This is a list of T cell receptor beta chains from one sample in a study of CD8 T cells in Susac syndrome. MiXCR, applied by TCRdb to the immunoSEQ multiplex PCR reads, yields one record per CDR3 protein. The table includes around 20,000 distinct CDR3 sequences, 85% to 95% detected once. The sequencing input was CD8+ T cells from PBMCs. These TCRs come from a human donor in good health. The CDR3 runs from the conserved cysteine through the conserved F or W. The D gene is left open where the match is weak. Some rows mark clone size as missing; the rest say once, few, many or name a class of expanded clone.

d_call clone_size j_call v_call cdr3_aa cdr3_nt
TRBD1 - TRBJ2-4 TRBV6-1 CASSPARGNIQYF TGTGCCAGCAGTCCGGCCAGGGGGAACATTCAGTACTTC
- - TRBJ2-5 TRBV6-5 CASSQDSYQETQYF TGTGCCAGCAGCCAAGACTCGTACCAAGAGACCCAGTACTTC
TRBD2 once TRBJ2-1 TRBV7-2 CASSPWTSGEQFF TGTGCCAGCAGCCCCTGGACTAGCGGGGAGCAGTTCTTC
- - TRBJ2-2 TRBV14 CASSQDEKAGELFF TGTGCCAGCAGCCAAGATGAAAAGGCCGGGGAGCTGTTTTTT
- - TRBJ2-3 TRBV27 CASSLIAGTSTDTQYF TGTGCCAGCAGTTTAATCGCGGGGACTAGCACAGATACGCAGTATTTT
- - TRBJ2-3 TRBV10-3 CAANTGTTDTQYF TGTGCCGCAAATACAGGGACCACAGATACGCAGTATTTT
- once TRBJ2-2 TRBV9 CASSASSLTGELFF TGTGCCAGCAGTGCCTCTAGCCTCACCGGGGAGCTGTTTTTT
- - TRBJ1-3 TRBV4-3 CASSQDFTGTGNTIYF TGCGCCAGCAGCCAAGATTTCACAGGGACTGGAAACACCATATATTTT
- - TRBJ2-5 TRBV7-6 CASSLVRGGGHGTQYF TGTGCCAGCAGCTTAGTTCGCGGCGGCGGGCACGGGACCCAGTACTTC
TRBD2 - TRBJ2-3 TRBV4-3 CASTPLAGASSTDTQYF TGCGCCAGCACTCCTTTGGCGGGAGCTTCTAGCACAGATACGCAGTATTTT
- - TRBJ2-6 TRBV7-9 CASSSTLSGANVLTF TGTGCCAGCAGCTCCACCCTCTCTGGGGCCAACGTCCTGACTTTC
TRBD2 - TRBJ2-5 TRBV7-9 CASSPGLAGTETQYF TGTGCCAGCAGCCCAGGACTAGCGGGAACGGAGACCCAGTACTTC
TRBD1 - TRBJ1-1 TRBV30 CAWSLGQINTEAFF TGTGCCTGGAGTTTGGGACAGATCAACACTGAAGCTTTCTTT
- - TRBJ2-5 TRBV6-5 CASSYSGLETQYF TGTGCCAGCAGTTACTCGGGGTTGGAGACCCAGTACTTC
TRBD2 once TRBJ2-3 TRBV10-3 CAISDGGSTDTQYF TGTGCCATCAGCGACGGGGGGAGCACAGATACGCAGTATTTT
- - TRBJ2-2 TRBV9 CASSVDTPGELFF TGTGCCAGCAGCGTCGATACGCCCGGGGAGCTGTTTTTT
- - TRBJ2-1 TRBV10-2 CASSSWGPWQFF TGCGCCAGCAGCTCCTGGGGGCCTTGGCAGTTCTTC
- - TRBJ1-1 TRBV29-1 CSVRTGMNTEAFF TGCAGCGTTAGAACAGGGATGAACACTGAAGCTTTCTTT
- - TRBJ2-1 TRBV7-2 CASSLAAFTPEEQFF TGTGCCAGCAGCTTAGCGGCCTTTACCCCCGAGGAGCAGTTCTTC
- - TRBJ2-1 TRBV4-3 CASSQERTDNEQFF TGCGCCAGCAGCCAAGAGAGGACAGACAATGAGCAGTTCTTC
- - TRBJ2-2 TRBV12-3/TRBV12-4 CASGLQGTGNTGELFF TGTGCCAGCGGTTTACAAGGGACTGGAAACACCGGGGAGCTGTTTTTT
- - TRBJ1-5 TRBV7-9 CASSPDNQPQHF TGTGCCAGCAGCCCAGACAATCAGCCCCAGCATTTT
- - TRBJ1-3 TRBV13 CASSLVADGNTIYF TGTGCCAGCAGCTTAGTGGCTGACGGAAACACCATATATTTT
TRBD2 - TRBJ2-1 TRBV4-1 CASSQEGSSGSQLGNEQFF TGCGCCAGCAGCCAAGAAGGCTCTAGCGGGAGCCAGCTAGGCAATGAGCAGTTCTTC
- - TRBJ2-5 TRBV24-1 CATSDVRDLQRTQYF TGTGCCACCAGTGATGTTCGGGACTTGCAGAGGACCCAGTACTTC
TRBD2 - TRBJ2-2 TRBV7-9 CASSRLAGVTGELFF TGTGCCAGCAGTCGACTAGCGGGAGTCACCGGGGAGCTGTTTTTT
TRBD1 - TRBJ2-1 TRBV29-1 CSVARDRDNEQFF TGCAGCGTTGCCCGGGACAGAGACAATGAGCAGTTCTTC
- - TRBJ2-5 TRBV27 CASSWARDGETQYF TGTGCCAGCAGTTGGGCCAGGGACGGAGAGACCCAGTACTTC
TRBD2 - TRBJ2-2 TRBV4-3 CASSWRGGKEAYYTGELFF TGCGCCAGCAGCTGGAGGGGAGGGAAGGAAGCCTACTACACCGGGGAGCTGTTTTTT
- - TRBJ2-1 TRBV9 CASSVALRGPEQFF TGTGCCAGCAGCGTTGCACTCCGAGGGCCTGAGCAGTTCTTC
TRBD1 - TRBJ2-7 TRBV15 CATSRYLSGGSEQYF TGTGCCACCAGCAGATACCTCTCAGGGGGCTCCGAGCAGTACTTC
TRBD2 - TRBJ2-1 TRBV2 CASRLAGGRDEQFF TGTGCCAGCAGACTAGCGGGAGGCAGGGATGAGCAGTTCTTC
TRBD1 - TRBJ1-1 TRBV5-1 CASSEGTGNTEAFF TGCGCCAGCAGCGAAGGGACAGGGAACACTGAAGCTTTCTTT
- - TRBJ2-7 TRBV27 CASSLRWTYEQYF TGTGCCAGCAGTTTAAGGTGGACCTACGAGCAGTACTTC
- - TRBJ1-2 TRBV28 CASSPTPGHFHGYTF TGTGCCAGCAGCCCGACCCCGGGACACTTCCATGGCTACACCTTC
- - TRBJ2-1 TRBV20-1 CSARLGESHNEQFF TGCAGTGCTCGGTTAGGGGAATCCCACAATGAGCAGTTCTTC
- - TRBJ2-5 TRBV4-1 CASSQEWQGDETQYF TGCGCCAGCAGCCAAGAATGGCAGGGAGATGAGACCCAGTACTTC